This T cell receptor beta chain is from a study of technical replicates of blood from a handful of donors. CDR3 length: 13 amino acids. From germline, CDR1 is SGHRS and CDR2 YFSETQ. Trimming took 4 bases from V and 5 from J, leaving 12 bases between them. Sequencing used immunoSEQ multiplex PCR; TCRdb keeps in-frame clones, though not all of them. The profile shows about 94,000 clones, almost 96% of them singletons. The chain combines TRBV5-1 with TRBJ1-1; D remains unclear. Sequencing was carried out using T cells isolated from PBMCs. The sequence came from a human donor in good health. Written as DNA, the CDR3 is TGCGCCAGCAGCCTTACCGGAGGTACTGAAGCTTTCTTT. Amino acid sequence: CASSLTGGTEAFF.